This TCR beta chain was sequenced during a study of shared clonotypes between healthy human individuals (dated by TCRdb to about 2020). Regarding the research as a whole: The cohort comprised a couple of women and a few men aged 18 to 49 years. For each donor, CD4 naive and CD4 memory were each given three plates, CD8 naive was given two plates, and CD8 memory was given one plate. The study deeply sequenced blood TCR repertoires of about 5 healthy adults to estimate repertoire size and the extent of clonotype sharing between individuals. Libraries were prepared and TCR repertoires were sequenced by different laboratories using diverse techniques, in order to increase sequencing depth and limit assay-specific biases. Each donor's leukapheresis produced roughly between roughly 0.9 and 8.9 billion PBMCs. What the research found in general, with its limitations: Sampling was restricted to blood, and TCR repertoires in tissue are likely to differ from TCR repertoires in blood. Sharing across a few donors was observed for about 5% of naive CD4, under 4% of naive CD8, roughly 2.3% of memory CD4, and around 0.44% of memory CD8 clonotypes. Estimated clonotype richness was generally larger for naive than for memory subsets. Compared with non-shared clonotypes, the clonotypes found in all four sorted-subset donors had higher generation probabilities. Based on pairwise subsampling, the degree of clonotype sharing among donors was expected to be affected by sequencing depth. Even with the large sequencing depth, rarefaction of the sorted-subset datasets indicated that sequencing was incomplete. Because the study included only a small number of donors, the genetic and exposure-history diversity represented was limited.

Donors were healthy HIV-negative adults with no recently reported acute infections or vaccinations. All donors were Caucasian adults living in Nashville, Tennessee, USA. Magnetic negative selection was used to enrich CD4+ T cells, after which naive cells were positively selected on CD45RA and the negative fraction became the memory subset. Blood was collected by leukapheresis, and PBMCs were isolated by Ficoll-Histopaque density gradient centrifugation and then cryopreserved in liquid nitrogen vapor phase. Analytical flow cytometry was used to check the purity and quantity of every magnetically sorted T cell population. From each sorted fraction, genomic DNA was isolated and quantified by UV absorbance on a Nanodrop 2000c. Spanning cysteine to phenylalanine, the CDR3 consists of 16 amino acids. Only the CDR3 part of the read is kept: 48 bases, read in frame from the first base. As encoded in the germline V gene (reference sequence), CDR1 is SGHNT while CDR2 is YYREEE. Clipping removes 4 bases from V and 4 bases from J, with 9 as the unmatched junction base count.

Using the deep immunoSEQ assay, multiplex PCR amplified TCR CDR3 regions from genomic DNA. Extracted genomic DNA from each cell subset was distributed evenly across all wells of several immunoSEQ 96-well plates, and each plate was treated as a replicate. For sorted subsets, approximately 200 ng of genomic DNA, equivalent to 30,000 or so T cell genomes, went into each replicate PCR. Purified libraries were quantified with a Qubit 3.0 fluorometer, sized on a Bioanalyzer 2100, and re-quantified with the KAPA Library Quantification kit. Every immunoSEQ 96-well plate was sequenced on a dedicated single-read 150-cycle Illumina NextSeq 550 flow cell. Per the authors' processing: Because the immunoSEQ output held only junctional sequences and lacked quality scores, the filtering could not match the filtering applied to full-length reads. To assign V/J genes and CDR3, sequences were annotated against IMGT germline references using PyIR, a Python wrapper for IgBLAST v1.9. Reads with weak V/J assignments (E-value above 1e-6), missing CDR3, stop codons, out-of-frame junctions, or ambiguous translated residues were removed. V3J clonotypes were defined as sequences sharing an identical inferred V gene, J gene, and CDR3 amino acid sequence. To compute the percentage overlap between repertoires, the number of shared unique clonotypes was divided by the size of the smaller repertoire. Richness of each repertoire was evaluated using RTK rarefaction, the Chao1 estimator, and Recon v2.1 estimates of unobserved clonotypes. Generation probabilities for all TCRbeta clonotypes obtained by the gDNA method from several donors were computed using OLGA. As stored in TCRdb, this immuneACCESS dataset retains in-frame rearrangements with V and J assigned. A fraction of the clones does not appear; measured against another copy, unresolved V genes explain less than half of the discrepancy, and the remainder lacks a known reason. V and J calls and clone size are copied from that table; D and trimming were computed from the DNA. The sample table holds 2 million to 3 million clones, of which approximately 94% were seen once. The ten biggest clones cover roughly 0.13% of the sample.

Concerning this clone itself: The antigen it recognizes is unknown. No qualities accompany the bases; no much larger clone lies one base away.

Source material: naive CD4+ T cells sorted from blood. The cell subset or site label of this sample denotes: CD45RA+ positively selected. This receptor chain uses TRBV5-4 and TRBJ2-7; 12 bases in the middle match TRBD1. The sequence was obtained from a man aged 18 to 30 in good health. The DNA reads TGTGCCAGCAGCCCCCAGCCGGGACAGGGGGCTTACGAGCAGTACTTC. Translated, this is CASSPQPGQGAYEQYF.